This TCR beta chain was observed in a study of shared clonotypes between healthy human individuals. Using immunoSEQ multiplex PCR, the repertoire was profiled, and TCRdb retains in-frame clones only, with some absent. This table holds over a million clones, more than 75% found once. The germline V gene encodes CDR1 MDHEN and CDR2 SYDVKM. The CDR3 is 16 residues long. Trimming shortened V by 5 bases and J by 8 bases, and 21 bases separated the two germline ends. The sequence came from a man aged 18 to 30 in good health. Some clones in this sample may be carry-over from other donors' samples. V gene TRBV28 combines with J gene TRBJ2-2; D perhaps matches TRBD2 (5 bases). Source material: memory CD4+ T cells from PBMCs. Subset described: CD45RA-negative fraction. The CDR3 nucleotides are TGTGCCAGCAGTCCGGGAAGCGCTAACTCCGGGGGGGAGCTGTTTTTT. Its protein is CASSPGSANSGGELFF.